This paragraph covers one T cell receptor beta chain sequence. Participant reports of clinical history set cohort assignment. Recovered status in Cohort 3 required two negative PCRs, clearance, or symptom resolution. Here immunoSEQ multiplex PCR was the method, and the copy in TCRdb shows in-frame clones only, minus some. The table records 330,000 or so clones, 88% of them present only once. These data are taken from a study of blood T cell repertoires in COVID-19. Study-wide background: The analysed material was cDNA or gDNA that came from T cells, B-cell-depleted T cells, or PBMCs.

The germline CDR1 and CDR2 sequences are SGHKS and YYEKEE (reference sequence). The CDR3 spans 15 residues. The germline V and J ends were trimmed by 5 bases and 1 base, with 13 bases remaining between them. The sequence was collected from a man younger than 45 who had recovered from COVID-19. Sequencing used PBMCs or T cells enriched from blood (not recorded which). The gene calls are TRBV5-5 and TRBJ1-5; D remains ambiguous. CDR3 protein: CASRPRDLSNQPQHF. For the CDR3, the DNA is TGTGCCAGCAGGCCCCGGGATCTCAGCAATCAGCCCCAGCATTTT.